This T cell receptor (beta chain) was sequenced for a study of shared clonotypes between healthy human individuals. The naive CD8 population came from CD45RO-negative cells selected for CCR7, without terminally differentiated effector memory CD45RA+ cells. Worth noting for this clone: Its antigen is currently unknown.

This CDR3 has 16 residues. Losses at the gene ends were 3 bases for V and 0 bases for J; bases not matched to a gene: 9. The germline V gene encodes CDR1 SGDLS and CDR2 YYNGEE. Study findings and constraints: Across subsets, estimated richness was generally greater for naive than for memory populations. Shared clonotypes across all four donors exceeded non-shared ones in generation probability.

Sequencing was performed with immunoSEQ multiplex PCR; in TCRdb, only in-frame clones are kept and a portion is missing. The top ten hold 0.95% to 1.5% of the sample, which has under 2,000,000 clones, about 95% seen once. The TCR sequence derives from a young man in good health. Sequencing used naive CD8+ T cells sorted from blood. The V gene is TRBV9, the J gene TRBJ2-7; TRBD1 aligns across 7 bases. This chain's CDR3 is CASSGSGTAPSYEQYF. The CDR3 nucleotides read TGTGCCAGCAGCGGATCCGGGACAGCGCCCTCCTACGAGCAGTACTTC.